The 26 T cell receptor beta chains below were found in one sample sequenced in a study of cytomegalovirus exposure and HLA in healthy donors. Primers included in the PCR were 60 Vbeta and 13 Jbeta primers. Libraries were prepared by immunoSEQ multiplex PCR; TCRdb keeps only in-frame clonotypes and omits some of them. The data hold roughly 120,000 clones, with around 80% observed a single time. The source material was PBMCs. Receptor source: a female donor in good health and CMV-seropositive.

As regards this clone: The junction shows a germline mismatch at one end, possibly a read error. This rearrangement joins TRBV7-9 to TRBJ1-4, with D possibly being TRBD1 (6 bases). The CDR3 consists of 12 residues. Germline loops: CDR1 SEHNR, CDR2 FQNEAQ (reference sequence). CDR3 residues: CSSSLADRYTQF. In nucleotides, the CDR3 is TGTTCCAGCAGCTTAGCCGACAGGTACACCCAATTT.

The CDR3 protein is CAISSEVPGLAIDEQFF. CDR3 bases: TGTGCCATCAGCTCAGAAGTCCCGGGACTAGCTATAGATGAGCAGTTCTTC. This chain joins TRBV10-3 and TRBJ2-1; TRBD2 matches 9 bases. CDR1 and CDR2 from the germline V gene are ENHRY and SYGVKD. CDR3 length equals 17 residues. Trimming removed 6 bases from V and 8 bases from J; junction bases left unmatched: 17.

This sequence joins TRBV7-7 and TRBJ2-1, with 11 positions matching TRBD1. The CDR3 has 14 residues. Germline assignment: CDR1 SSHAT and CDR2 FNYEAQ (reference sequence). J gave up 7 bases and V 5 bases, and 4 bases lay outside the gene matches. CDR3 bases: TGTGCCAGCAGCCTCGGGACAGGGGGGAATGAGCAGTTCTTC. This sequence encodes CASSLGTGGNEQFF.

The chain carries TRBV6-5 and TRBJ1-6, with 7 positions matching TRBD1. CDR1 and CDR2 (germline): MNHEY, SVGAGI. Germline trimming cut 6 bases from V and 4 bases from J; bases unmatched to any gene: 6. This CDR3 spans 15 amino acids. The CDR3 loop reads CASSRRQGYNSPLHF. Here the CDR3 DNA reads TGTGCCAGCAGCCGTCGACAGGGATATAATTCACCCCTCCACTTT.

The chain recombines TRBV6-4 with TRBJ2-1; 8 positions match TRBD1. Germline assignment: CDR1 MRHNA and CDR2 SNTAGT. The junction had 7 bases not matched to a gene; V was cut back by 5 bases and J by 7 bases. CDR3 length: 14 amino acids. The CDR3 DNA reads as TGTGCCAGCAGTCGCGACAGGGGACAAAATGAGCAGTTCTTC. Its protein is CASSRDRGQNEQFF.

V and J are TRBV10-2 and TRBJ1-2, with TRBD1 as a possible D gene (6 bases). This CDR3 comprises 13 residues. Deletions cut 4 bases from V and 8 bases from J, with 14 bases between. Germline lookup yields CDR1 WSHSY and CDR2 SAAADI. This chain's CDR3 is CASSGTALRGYTF. CDR3 in DNA: TGCGCCAGCAGTGGGACAGCCTTAAGGGGCTACACCTTC.

The V call is TRBV5-8, the J call TRBJ1-2; 7 bases fit TRBD1. The J segment lost 4 bases and the V segment lost 2 bases, leaving 2 bases of the junction unmatched. CDR1 SGHTS and CDR2 YDEGEE come from the germline V gene. The CDR3 extends over 13 amino acids. This chain's CDR3 is CASSFTGAYGYTF. The DNA for the CDR3 is TGTGCCAGCAGCTTCACAGGGGCCTATGGCTACACCTTC.

This clone was observed a handful of times. The chain links TRBV5-1 to TRBJ1-3, with no clear D. This CDR3 comprises 17 residues. Germline V gene sequence: CDR1 SGHRS, CDR2 YFSETQ. V lost 0 bases and J 0 bases, leaving 13 bases between the germline ends. CDR3 protein: CASSLAADYISGNTIYF. The CDR3 DNA is TGCGCCAGCAGCTTGGCGGCGGATTATATCTCTGGAAACACCATATATTTT. Using reference TRBV5-1 and TRBJ1-3 for the parts outside the CDR3, the full variable domain is KAGVTQTPRYLIKTRGQQVTLSCSPISGHRSVSWYQQTPGQGLQFLFEYFSETQRNKGNFPGRFSGRQFSNSRSEMNVSTLELGDSALYLCASSLAADYISGNTIYFGEGSWLTVV.

The chain recombines TRBV5-1 with TRBJ2-7; possible D gene TRBD1, 6 bases. Germline CDR1 reads SGHRS; CDR2 reads YFSETQ. This CDR3 is 12 amino acids long. Deletions cut 4 bases from V and 4 bases from J, with 9 bases between. The CDR3 bases are TGCGCCAGCAGCCAAGACAGGTACGAGCAGTACTTC. The encoded protein is CASSQDRYEQYF.

This clone was counted once. The rearrangement uses TRBV4-3 and TRBJ2-3, with 10 positions matching TRBD2. Germline assignment: CDR1 LGHNA and CDR2 YSLEER. With V trimmed by 3 bases and J by 6 bases, 12 bases remained unmatched. This CDR3 is built from 17 residues. DNA of the CDR3: TGCGCCAGCAGCCAGGCAAGCGGGGGGGCCGAGGTGGATACGCAGTATTTT. Protein sequence: CASSQASGGAEVDTQYF.

The chain employs TRBV18 and TRBJ1-1; no clear D gene. The CDR3 length is 13 residues. Trimming took off 3 bases at V and 5 bases at J, with 10 bases between the two ends. Per germline, CDR1 KGHSH and CDR2 LQKENI. The CDR3 region is CASSPRAETEAFF. In DNA form, the CDR3 reads TGTGCCAGCTCACCCCGCGCGGAGACTGAAGCTTTCTTT.

V is TRBV6-5 and J is TRBJ2-7, with a tentative D call TRBD1 (6 bases). The germline CDR1 and CDR2 sequences are MNHEY and SVGAGI. The germline V and J ends were trimmed by 6 bases and 4 bases, with 13 bases remaining between them. This CDR3 has 13 amino acids. This CDR3 is CASSQGLGYEQYF. The CDR3 DNA follows: TGTGCCAGCAGCCAGGGGTTGGGATACGAGCAGTACTTC.

V is TRBV30 and J is TRBJ2-7; TRBD1 matches at 7 bases. This CDR3 is built from 16 residues. Germline V gene data show CDR1 as GTSNPN and CDR2 as SVGIG (reference sequence). V trimming: 3 bases; J trimming: 4 bases; junction bases outside the gene matches: 15. The CDR3 here is CAWSRAGGGSLYEQYF. The CDR3 region has the DNA TGTGCCTGGAGCCGGGCAGGGGGTGGATCCCTTTACGAGCAGTACTTC. Full variable domain (outside the CDR3, taken from reference TRBV30 and TRBJ2-7): SQTIHQWPATLVQPVGSPLSLECTVEGTSNPNLYWYRQAAGRGLQLLFYSVGIGQISSEVPQNLSASRPQDRQFILSSKKLLLSDSGFYLCAWSRAGGGSLYEQYFGPGTRLTVT.

This chain joins TRBV27 and TRBJ1-2; 11 bases are a match to TRBD1. With V trimmed by 6 bases and J by 6 bases, 6 bases remained unmatched. Germline CDR1 MNHEY, CDR2 SMNVEV (reference sequence). CDR3 size: 14 residues. DNA for the CDR3: TGTGCCAGCAGGGCGGACAGGGGGCAAGATGGCTACACCTTC. Its protein product is CASRADRGQDGYTF.

The genes are TRBV10-3 and TRBJ1-1, with TRBD1 matching over 7 bases. Germline loops: CDR1 ENHRY, CDR2 SYGVKD. This CDR3 has 17 amino acids. Trimming cost V 1 base and J 0 bases; bases outside gene matches: 8. CDR3 nucleotide sequence: TGTGCCATCAGTGAGTATCAAGGACAGGACTTGAACACTGAAGCTTTCTTT. This encodes CAISEYQGQDLNTEAFF.

This clone was seen only once. The V call is TRBV30, the J call TRBJ1-1, with a possible D match to TRBD1 (6 bases). This CDR3 has 13 amino acids. Germline CDR1 and CDR2: GTSNPN and SVGIG (reference sequence). V was trimmed by 3 bases and J by 4 bases, leaving 12 bases between them. CDR3 sequence (DNA): TGTGCCTGGAGACAGGGATCCGGCACTGAAGCTTTCTTT. This codes for CAWRQGSGTEAFF.

This chain joins TRBV30 and TRBJ1-6; 9 positions match TRBD1. Germline values: CDR1 GTSNPN, CDR2 SVGIG (reference sequence). The V gene end was trimmed by 1 base and the J gene end by 8 bases; junction bases not matched to a gene: 3. The CDR3 contains 14 residues. The CDR3 here is CAWSEQGAYSPLHF. CDR3 DNA: TGTGCCTGGAGTGAACAGGGGGCTTATTCACCCCTCCACTTT.

This chain joins TRBV4-1 and TRBJ1-2, with a tentative D call TRBD1 (6 bases). Germline values: CDR1 MGHRA, CDR2 YSYEKL. The CDR3 contains 16 residues. V was clipped by 2 bases and J by 4 bases, with 17 bases between them. As DNA, the CDR3 is TGCGCCAGCAGCCAACTTCCGGACAGCCGGTCCTATGGCTACACCTTC. Translation: CASSQLPDSRSYGYTF.

The CDR3 DNA follows: TGTGCCAGCAGTGGCCCGACAGTGCGTCTATCTAACTATGGCTACACCTTC. Amino acids: CASSGPTVRLSNYGYTF. This chain joins TRBV25-1 and TRBJ1-2; D might be TRBD1 (5 bases). This CDR3 spans 17 amino acids. Per germline, CDR1 MGHDK and CDR2 SYGVNS. The germline V and J ends were trimmed by 4 bases and 0 bases, with 18 bases remaining between them.

The CDR3 nucleotides are TGTGCCAGCAGTGAATCCAGCGGGGGGGCCCCAGATACGCAGTATTTT. Translating gives CASSESSGGAPDTQYF. The rearrangement links TRBV6-4 to TRBJ2-3; 10 nucleotides align to TRBD2. The ends lost 3 bases at V and 4 bases at J; junction bases unmatched: 7. The CDR3 consists of 16 residues. CDR1 is MRHNA, CDR2 SNTAGT, per germline.

This chain connects TRBV7-9 to TRBJ1-5; a possible D gene is TRBD1 (5 bases). The V and J ends lost 1 base and 4 bases respectively, with 8 bases between them. CDR1 SEHNR and CDR2 FQNEAQ come from the germline V gene (reference sequence). The CDR3 covers 14 residues. The CDR3 loop reads CASSLGGENQPQHF. The DNA for the CDR3 is TGTGCCAGCAGCTTAGGGGGGGAAAATCAGCCCCAGCATTTT.

V gene TRBV7-9 combines with J gene TRBJ1-1; D unresolved. Per germline, CDR1 SEHNR and CDR2 FQNEAQ (reference sequence). CDR3 length equals 13 residues. V lost 3 bases and J 1 base, leaving 6 bases between the germline ends. The CDR3 spells CASSFSENTEAFF. The CDR3 coding sequence is TGTGCCAGCAGCTTTAGTGAGAACACTGAAGCTTTCTTT.

V and J are TRBV7-2 and TRBJ1-4, with 11 nucleotides matching TRBD1. In germline, CDR1 is SGHTA, CDR2 FQGNSA. Trimming took 2 bases from V and 8 from J; bases not matched to a gene: 4. The CDR3 extends over 15 amino acids. In DNA, the CDR3 is TGTGCCAGCAGCTTATTCGGACAGGGGGCGGAAAAACTGTTTTTT. The encoded protein is CASSLFGQGAEKLFF.

V is TRBV10-2 and J is TRBJ2-3; D is possibly TRBD1 (8 bases). CDR3 size: 14 residues. Germline V gives CDR1 WSHSY, CDR2 SAAADI. V was pared by 5 bases and J by 3 bases, with 12 bases between. This CDR3 is CASSNRGGTDTQYF. CDR3 DNA: TGCGCCAGCAGTAACAGGGGGGGTACAGATACGCAGTATTTT.

The table lists this clone with a count of one. V is TRBV23-1 and J is TRBJ2-1, with 8 bases identical to TRBD2. Being an ORF, TRBV23-1 has a function that is uncertain. The CDR3 covers 14 residues. J gave up 8 bases and V 6 bases, and 9 bases lay outside the gene matches. The chain's CDR3 is CASREGTSEDEQFF. In DNA form, the CDR3 reads TGCGCCAGCAGGGAGGGGACTAGTGAGGATGAGCAGTTCTTC.

A note on this clone: This specimen includes other DNA sequences encoding the same CDR3. The chain has TRBV9 and TRBJ2-5; D call uncertain. The V gene lost 0 bases and the J gene lost 2 bases, with 5 bases spanning the gap. Germline V CDR1 and CDR2: SGDLS, YYNGEE. The CDR3 runs to 13 residues. CDR3 bases: TGTGCCAGCAGCGTAGCGGTGCAAGAGACCCAGTACTTC. Its translation is CASSVAVQETQYF.